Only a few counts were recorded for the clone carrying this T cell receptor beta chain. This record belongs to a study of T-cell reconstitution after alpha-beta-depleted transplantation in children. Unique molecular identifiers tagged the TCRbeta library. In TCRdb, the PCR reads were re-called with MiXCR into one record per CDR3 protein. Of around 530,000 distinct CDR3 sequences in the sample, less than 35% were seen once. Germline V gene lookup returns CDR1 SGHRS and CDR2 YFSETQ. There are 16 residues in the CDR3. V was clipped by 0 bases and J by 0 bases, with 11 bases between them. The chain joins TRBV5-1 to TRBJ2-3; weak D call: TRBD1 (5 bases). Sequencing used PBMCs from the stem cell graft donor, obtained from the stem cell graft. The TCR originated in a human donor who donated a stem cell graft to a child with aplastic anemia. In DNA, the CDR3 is TGCGCCAGCAGCTTGGCGTCGACAGTAAGCACAGATACGCAGTATTTT. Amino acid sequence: CASSLASTVSTDTQYF.